The source of this T cell receptor (beta chain) is a study of T-cell reconstitution after alpha-beta-depleted transplantation in children. Library preparation (for TCRbeta) was performed with unique molecular identifiers. Each CDR3 protein is one row after TCRdb ran MiXCR on the PCR reads. The sample includes around 410,000 distinct CDR3 sequences, approximately 11% of them seen just once. The sample holds a few counts of this clonotype. Germline lookup yields CDR1 SGHRS and CDR2 YFSETQ. The CDR3 length is 14 residues. Trimming stripped 4 bases from V and 1 base from J, with 12 bases between. The sample consisted of PBMCs from the stem cell graft donor, taken from the stem cell graft. This sequence joins TRBV5-1 and TRBJ2-7, with D hard to call. The TCR originated in a human donor who donated a stem cell graft to a child with acute myeloid leukemia. CDR3 DNA: TGCGCCAGCAGCCCCTACCCAGGTTCCTACGAGCAGTACGTC. This translates into CASSPYPGSYEQYV.